The rows below give T cell receptor beta chains drawn from one sample of a study of identical twins. In TCRdb, the 5' RACE reads were re-called with MiXCR into one record per CDR3 protein. This sample has a few hundred thousand distinct CDR3 sequences, with 15% found just once. Another study also made use of these data, one on yellow fever vaccine responses in identical twins.

The sample was CD4+ T cells sorted from blood. All receptors come from a young woman in good health. CDR3s include the opening cysteine and the closing phenylalanine or tryptophan. D genes are given only for firm matches. The size field is filled for only some rows; it gives once, few, many or a size class.

TRBV11-2	TRBJ2-1	NA	TRBD2	TGTGCCAGCAGCTTAGTAGTTGTATCAGGGCCGGGGGGGCCCAATGAGCAGTTCTTC	CASSLVVVSGPGGPNEQFF
TRBV20-1	TRBJ2-3	NA	NA	TGCAGTGCTAGAAAAAGGCGACTAGAAAACACAGATACGCAGTATTTT	CSARKRRLENTDTQYF
TRBV10-3	TRBJ1-1	few	TRBD1	TGTGCCATCGGGACAGTGAACACTGAAGCTTTCTTT	CAIGTVNTEAFF
TRBV5-1	TRBJ1-1	NA	NA	TGCGCCAGCAGCTTCAATACAGGGAACACTGAAGCTTTCTTT	CASSFNTGNTEAFF
TRBV20-1	TRBJ2-7	NA	TRBD1	TGCAGTGCTAGTTTTCAGGGGGTGAAGTACGAGCAGTACTTC	CSASFQGVKYEQYF
TRBV6-5	TRBJ2-1	NA	TRBD2	TGTGCCAGCAGTTACGTGACTAGCGGCAACAATGAGCAGTTCTTC	CASSYVTSGNNEQFF
TRBV29-1	TRBJ2-1	few	NA	TGCAGCCTAAAATCGGGGAACAATGAGCAGTTCTTC	CSLKSGNNEQFF
TRBV2	TRBJ2-3	NA	NA	TGTGCCAGCACCAGACTAGTGTCAGATACGCAGTATTTT	CASTRLVSDTQYF
TRBV24-1	TRBJ2-1	NA	NA	TGTGCCACCAGTGATTTGCGATACGGGGATGAGCAGTTCTTC	CATSDLRYGDEQFF
TRBV5-1	TRBJ1-2	NA	NA	TGCGCCAGCAGCCCAAAGGACACTCACTATGGCTACACCTTC	CASSPKDTHYGYTF
TRBV13	TRBJ1-6	NA	NA	TGTGCCAGCAGCCCCGCGACTTTTAATTCACCCCTCCACTTT	CASSPATFNSPLHF
TRBV3-1	TRBJ2-1	NA	NA	TGTGCCAGCAGCCAAGATCTGCTCAGCAATGAGCAGTTCTTC	CASSQDLLSNEQFF
TRBV15	TRBJ2-1	NA	NA	TGTGCCACCAGCAGAGGGGTCACCTACAATGAGCAGTTCTTC	CATSRGVTYNEQFF
TRBV7-2	TRBJ1-2	NA	TRBD1	TGTGCCAGCAGCCGGACCGGGACAGAAAACTATGGCTACACCTTC	CASSRTGTENYGYTF
TRBV2	TRBJ2-7	few	TRBD2	TGTGCCAGCAGTCCACGGACTAGCGGGAGGACTCCAATCTCCTACGAGCAGTACTTC	CASSPRTSGRTPISYEQYF
TRBV10-3	TRBJ2-7	NA	TRBD1	TGTGCCACGCGGGACAGGGCGAGTGAGCAGTACTTC	CATRDRASEQYF
TRBV7-2	TRBJ2-5	few	NA	TGTGCCAGCAGCTCGGAGGGCAGCGAGGGGCAAGAGACCCAGTACTTC	CASSSEGSEGQETQYF
TRBV27	TRBJ2-1	NA	TRBD2	TGTGCCAGCAGCGGGAGACTAGCCATCTACAATGAGCAGTTCTTC	CASSGRLAIYNEQFF
TRBV20-1	TRBJ2-3	NA	TRBD2	TGCAGTGCTAGAGCAATACTAGCGGGAGGCCGGGATACGCAGTATTTT	CSARAILAGGRDTQYF
TRBV29-1	TRBJ2-3	few	NA	TGCAGCCAGTGGGGGTGGGAGCGGGGCACAGATACGCAGTATTTT	CSQWGWERGTDTQYF
TRBV7-9	TRBJ1-5	few	TRBD1	TGTGCCAGCAGCTTTGGCGACAGGGGGAGCAATCAGCCCCAGCATTTT	CASSFGDRGSNQPQHF
TRBV19	TRBJ2-2	few	NA	TGTGCCAACCCGTCGGATAGGAGACTATGGGCCGGGGAGCTGTTTTTT	CANPSDRRLWAGELFF
TRBV2	TRBJ2-1	few	NA	TGTGCCAGCAGTTCAGCCCATGAGCAGTTCTTC	CASSSAHEQFF
TRBV6-1	TRBJ2-3	NA	NA	TGTGCCAGCGAGGTGGCTAGTTTGTCAGATACGCAGTATTTT	CASEVASLSDTQYF
TRBV10-3	TRBJ2-3	NA	TRBD1	TGTGCCATCAGTGCGGGACAGAACACAGATACGCAGTATTTT	CAISAGQNTDTQYF
TRBV3-1	TRBJ1-3	NA	TRBD1	TGTGCCAGCAGAGACCTGACAGGGGGATCCTCTGGAAACACCATATATTTT	CASRDLTGGSSGNTIYF
TRBV24-1	TRBJ1-1	NA	NA	TGTGCCACCAGCCGTACTCAGGGTGGGAACACTGAAGCTTTCTTT	CATSRTQGGNTEAFF
TRBV27	TRBJ1-2	many	NA	TGTGCCAGCAGTACATCACCCAACTATGGCTACACCTTC	CASSTSPNYGYTF
TRBV20-1	TRBJ2-1	few	TRBD2	TGCAGTGCTAGACTAGCGGGAGGGCAGGGCCAGCTCTTC	CSARLAGGQGQLF
TRBV7-2	TRBJ2-3	NA	TRBD2	TGTGCCAGCAGCTCGTCTAGCGGACGTACTAGCACAGATACGCAGTATTTT	CASSSSSGRTSTDTQYF
TRBV5-1	TRBJ1-1	NA	TRBD1	TGCGCCAGCAGCTTGGCCCCGGGACAGCAAAACACTGAAGCTTTCTTT	CASSLAPGQQNTEAFF
TRBV9	TRBJ2-4	few	TRBD1	TGTGCCAGCAGCCCCTCGACAGGGTCGGGAGCCAAAAACATTCAGTACTTC	CASSPSTGSGAKNIQYF
TRBV20-1	TRBJ2-2	NA	TRBD2	TGCAGTGCAACTAGCGGGAACACCGGGGAGCTGTTTTTT	CSATSGNTGELFF
TRBV12-3/TRBV12-4	TRBJ2-7	NA	TRBD1	TGTGCCAGCAGTTTAGGTCAGGGGGTTGGAGAGCAGTACTTC	CASSLGQGVGEQYF
TRBV29-1	TRBJ1-4	many	NA	TGCAGCGTTGAGGCTGGACAGCGGGGCGAAAAACTGTTTTTT	CSVEAGQRGEKLFF
TRBV12-3/TRBV12-4	TRBJ2-5	NA	TRBD2	TGTGCCAGCAGTACAAGCGGGGGTGGAGAGACCCAGTACTTC	CASSTSGGGETQYF
TRBV12-3/TRBV12-4	TRBJ1-3	few	NA	TGTGCCAGCATCCCGTATGCCGGTGGAAACACCATATATTTT	CASIPYAGGNTIYF
TRBV10-3	TRBJ1-2	few	NA	TGTGCCATCACCCAACAGGAGAACTATGGCTACACCTTC	CAITQQENYGYTF
TRBV10-3	TRBJ1-1	many	NA	TGTGCCATCAGGAGGACCCAAACGGGGAACACTGAAGCTTTCTTT	CAIRRTQTGNTEAFF
TRBV3-1	TRBJ2-5	few	NA	TGTGCCAGCAGCCAAAGTGAGGTGGGATTGACCCAGTACTTC	CASSQSEVGLTQYF
TRBV24-1	TRBJ2-5	few	TRBD1	TGTGCCACCAGTGAAACCGGGACAGGGGGCGAGACCCAGTACTTC	CATSETGTGGETQYF
TRBV24-1	TRBJ2-1	NA	TRBD2	TGTGCCAGCAATTCCGGGACTAGCGGGAGTAATGAGCAGTTCTTC	CASNSGTSGSNEQFF
TRBV7-9	TRBJ2-1	NA	NA	TGTGCCAGCAGCCCAGACCCCGATGAGCAGTTCTTC	CASSPDPDEQFF
TRBV27	TRBJ2-3	NA	NA	TGTGCCAGCGCAGCTCCTAGCACAGATACGCAGTATTTT	CASAAPSTDTQYF
TRBV18	TRBJ2-3	NA	TRBD2	TGTGCCAGCTCACCACGGACAGCGGGGGGTTTCACAGATACGCAGTATTTT	CASSPRTAGGFTDTQYF
TRBV2	TRBJ2-1	NA	NA	TGTGCCAGCAGAGCGGACGGTCCCAATGAGCAGTTCTTC	CASRADGPNEQFF
TRBV24-1	TRBJ2-2	NA	TRBD1	TGTGCCACCAGTGGAAAGAGATTGACAGGGGGCACCGGGGAGCTGTTTTTT	CATSGKRLTGGTGELFF
TRBV5-1	TRBJ2-6	NA	NA	TGCGCCAGCGACCCCCTAGGCACCGGCGGTACCAACGTCCTGACTTTC	CASDPLGTGGTNVLTF
TRBV10-3	TRBJ2-5	NA	NA	TGTGCCAGCCAGTCAGGGGCTGGGGAGACCCAGTACTTC	CASQSGAGETQYF